The 32 T cell receptor beta chains below were found in one sample sequenced in a study of T cell repertoires in cytomegalovirus infection. Via MiXCR, TCRdb re-called the reads, giving one row per CDR3 protein. The sample gives approximately 73,000 distinct CDR3 sequences, approximately 39% of which show up once; approximately 93% is in the top ten. Their target antigens are unknown. This specimen consisted of CD8+ T cells from cultured PBMCs, obtained from culture after CMV antigen stimulation. The source is a human donor in good health (CMV status not recorded). Some clones in this sample may be carry-over from other donors' samples.

The chain employs TRBV28 and TRBJ2-1; the D gene is possibly TRBD1 (6 bases). V was pared by 1 base and J by 5 bases, with 27 bases between. Germline CDR1 and CDR2: MDHEN and SYDVKM. The CDR3 spans 20 residues. CDR3 nucleotide sequence: TGTGCCAGCAGTTTATTCAGTAGGCGTCAGGGGAGTTCCTCAAACAATGAGCAGTTCTTC. Its translation: CASSLFSRRQGSSSNNEQFF.

The chain employs TRBV11-2 and TRBJ2-5; no clear D. Trimming pared 2 bases from V and 5 bases from J, leaving 3 bases between. The CDR3 is 11 residues long. Germline values: CDR1 SGHAT, CDR2 FQNNGV. For the CDR3, the DNA is TGTGCCAGCAGCTTAAGGGAGACCCAGTACTTC. Protein sequence: CASSLRETQYF.

This clonotype was counted ten times or more. In DNA form, the CDR3 reads TGTGCCAGCAGCTACGGGACGATAAGTGTTTCACCCCTCCACTTT. Translating gives CASSYGTISVSPLHF. This chain uses TRBV7-2 with TRBJ1-6; tentatively, D is TRBD1 (5 bases). Germline values: CDR1 SGHTA, CDR2 FQGNSA. Trimming pared 4 bases from V and 9 bases from J, leaving 16 bases between. The CDR3 has 15 amino acids.

V usage is TRBV28 and J usage is TRBJ2-7; D is unclear. CDR1 MDHEN and CDR2 SYDVKM come from the germline V gene. V was cut by 10 bases and J by 4 bases, with 8 bases left in between. The CDR3 spans 10 residues. In DNA form, the CDR3 reads TGTGCCACCCGCCAATACGAGCAGTACTTC. It specifies CATRQYEQYF.

This clonotype has ten or more counts. This chain joins TRBV19 and TRBJ1-5, with D maybe TRBD1 (6 bases). This CDR3 is built from 21 residues. The germline CDR1 and CDR2 sequences are LNHDA and SQIVND (reference sequence). V dropped 8 bases and J dropped 0 bases, with 32 bases sitting between them. The CDR3, as DNA: TGTGCCAGTGGACAGAGAGACATCCTTTCCGTACCGGGGTTTAGCAATCAGCCCCAGCATTTT. It translates to CASGQRDILSVPGFSNQPQHF.

The chain recombines TRBV6-6 with TRBJ2-7; TRBD1 matches at 9 bases. The V and J ends lost 5 bases and 2 bases, in that order; junction bases with no gene match: 16. CDR1 and CDR2 (germline): MNHNY, SVGAGI (reference sequence). The CDR3 consists of 18 residues. CDR3 sequence: CASSDPRGDRVRPYEQYF. In DNA form, the CDR3 reads TGTGCCAGCAGTGACCCGAGGGGGGACAGGGTAAGACCCTACGAGCAGTACTTC.

CDR3 sequence reads: CASSQSTGGTGYTF. Here the CDR3 DNA reads TGCGCCAGCAGCCAAAGTACAGGGGGAACTGGCTACACCTTC. The genes are TRBV5-1 and TRBJ1-2, with 8 bases aligning to TRBD1. CDR1 and CDR2 from the germline V gene are SGHRS and YFSETQ. V shed 4 bases, J shed 7 bases, and the junction held 9 bases outside the gene matches. This CDR3 spans 14 amino acids.

The V call is TRBV5-4, the J call TRBJ2-5; 14 bases line up with TRBD2. CDR1 is SGHNT and CDR2 is YYREEE in the germline V gene (reference sequence). With V trimmed by 4 bases and J by 6 bases, 11 bases remained unmatched. The CDR3 extends over 17 amino acids. The DNA of the CDR3 is TGTGCCAGCAGCCCGAGAAGGGGACTAGCGGGGGCGAAGACCCAGTACTTC. It translates to CASSPRRGLAGAKTQYF.

This clonotype has only a few counts. The J gene is TRBJ2-4, the V gene TRBV19; no definite D call. This CDR3 has 12 amino acids. Germline V lookup: CDR1 LNHDA, CDR2 SQIVND (reference sequence). V lost 5 bases and J 7 bases, leaving 9 bases between the germline ends. This CDR3 is CASSQQDNIQYF. The CDR3, as DNA: TGTGCCAGTAGTCAGCAGGATAACATTCAGTACTTC.

This clonotype was seen a few times. This chain uses TRBV6-5 with TRBJ2-6; D perhaps matches TRBD1 (5 bases). V lost 5 bases and J lost 4, with 9 bases in between. The CDR3 totals 14 residues. Germline assignment: CDR1 MNHEY and CDR2 SVGAGI. The CDR3 region has the DNA TGTGCCAGCAGTAGGGGTACCGGGGCCAACGTCCTGACTTTC. Its translation: CASSRGTGANVLTF.

V usage is TRBV19 and J usage is TRBJ1-2, with D perhaps TRBD1 (5 bases). Germline V gene sequence: CDR1 LNHDA, CDR2 SQIVND (reference sequence). Trimming took off 4 bases at V and 5 bases at J, with 17 bases between the two ends. The CDR3 has 15 amino acids. The CDR3 nucleotides read TGTGCCAGTAGTACCGGACCCGGGACCTTTTATGGCTACACCTTC. Protein: CASSTGPGTFYGYTF.

This clonotype was observed a handful of times. V gene TRBV7-2 combines with J gene TRBJ2-7; 7 nucleotides line up with TRBD1. Germline V gives CDR1 SGHTA, CDR2 FQGNSA. J gave up 3 bases and V 5 bases, and 10 bases lay outside the gene matches. This CDR3 region has 15 residues. In DNA form, the CDR3 reads TGTGCCAGCAGCCTCCAGGGGGTAGGGATCTACGAGCAGTACTTC. It translates to CASSLQGVGIYEQYF. Filled out from reference TRBV7-2 and TRBJ2-7, the complete variable domain reads GAGVSQSPSNKVTEKGKDVELRCDPISGHTALYWYRQSLGQGLEFLIYFQGNSAPDKSGLPSDRFSAERTGGSVSTLTIQRTQQEDSAVYLCASSLQGVGIYEQYFGPGTRLTVT.

Ten or more counts support this clonotype. The chain carries TRBV7-2 and TRBJ2-1; D is unclear. Trimming took 3 bases from V and 5 from J, leaving 14 bases between them. The germline gives CDR1 SGHTA, CDR2 FQGNSA. This CDR3 comprises 15 residues. The CDR3 DNA sequence: TGTGCCAGCAGCTTCCCGCCGAATCGAAACAATGAGCAGTTCTTC. Translated: CASSFPPNRNNEQFF.

This chain uses TRBV7-9 with TRBJ2-3, with no clear D. The CDR3 is 14 amino acids. V shed 1 base and J shed 6 bases, with 11 bases lying between them. Germline CDR1 reads SEHNR; CDR2 reads FQNEAQ (reference sequence). The CDR3 loop is CASSLVVGPDTQYF. For the CDR3, the DNA is TGTGCCAGCAGCTTAGTGGTAGGGCCGGATACGCAGTATTTT.

There are a few counts of this clonotype. This chain links TRBV7-6 with TRBJ1-5; the D gene is possibly TRBD1 (5 bases). Germline-derived CDR1 and CDR2 are SGHVS and FNYEAQ. CDR3 length: 17 amino acids. Trimming pared 1 base from V and 0 bases from J, leaving 13 bases between. DNA for the CDR3: TGTGCCAGCAGCTTAGGTTCCGGACATTATAGCAATCAGCCCCAGCATTTT. It yields the protein CASSLGSGHYSNQPQHF.

This clonotype is a singleton in its sample. The chain recombines TRBV2 with TRBJ2-1, with D possibly TRBD2 on 6 matching bases. The CDR3 runs 15 residues. The V and J ends lost 6 bases and 4 bases respectively, with 16 bases between them. Germline V gene sequence: CDR1 SNHLY, CDR2 FYNNEI. Written as DNA, the CDR3 is TGTGCCAGCAGCCCCTCTTGGCGGGAATACAATGAGCAGTTCTTC. It translates to CASSPSWREYNEQFF.

This chain connects TRBV3-1 to TRBJ1-2; 7 bases map to TRBD1. The V gene end was trimmed by 3 bases and the J gene end by 4 bases; junction bases not matched to a gene: 5. There are 14 residues in the CDR3. CDR1 LGHDT and CDR2 YNNKEL come from the germline V gene (reference sequence). CDR3 residues: CASSQYRDSYGYTF. The CDR3, as DNA: TGTGCCAGCAGCCAGTACCGGGACAGCTATGGCTACACCTTC.

The rearrangement joins TRBV7-6 to TRBJ1-2; 9 positions agree with TRBD1. J lost 4 bases, V lost 4 bases, and 10 bases had no gene match. CDR3 length equals 16 residues. Germline assignment: CDR1 SGHVS and CDR2 FNYEAQ. CDR3 sequence: CASSSTGGQASYGYTF. As DNA, the CDR3 is TGTGCCAGCAGCTCGACAGGGGGACAAGCTAGCTATGGCTACACCTTC.

This chain joins TRBV10-2 and TRBJ1-1; no reliable D call. Germline V gene lookup returns CDR1 WSHSY and CDR2 SAAADI. The CDR3 runs to 15 residues. V dropped 3 bases and J dropped 0 bases, with 11 bases sitting between them. CDR3 DNA sequence: TGCGCCAGCAGTGATTCGGTGGGTTTGAACACTGAAGCTTTCTTT. It yields the protein CASSDSVGLNTEAFF.

V and J are TRBV12-3 or TRBV12-4 and TRBJ2-1; TRBD1 might be the D (6 bases). This CDR3 contains 14 residues. Trimming removed 3 bases from V and 6 bases from J, with 12 bases in between. CDR3 amino acids: CASSLLQGRNEQFF. CDR3 nucleotides: TGTGCCAGCAGTTTGCTCCAGGGGCGCAATGAGCAGTTCTTC.

V and J are TRBV7-8 and TRBJ2-2, with TRBD1 matching 12 bases. Germline V gives CDR1 SGHVS, CDR2 FQNEAQ. This CDR3 is 16 amino acids long. The junction had 5 bases not matched to a gene; V was cut back by 5 bases and J by 4 bases. The CDR3 DNA reads TGTGCCAGCAGCGAACCGGGACAGGGGGCCACCGGGGAGCTGTTTTTT. The encoded protein is CASSEPGQGATGELFF.

This clonotype was picked up a small number of times. In nucleotides, the CDR3 is TGTGCCATCAGTCAAACTGTCCGGGACAGCTTATACGAGCAGTACTTC. Translating it yields CAISQTVRDSLYEQYF. J is TRBJ2-7 and V is TRBV10-3; 7 bases match TRBD1. The CDR3 spans 16 residues. From germline, CDR1 is ENHRY and CDR2 SYGVKD. V dropped 5 bases and J dropped 4; count of bases not matched to a gene: 14.

V usage is TRBV27 and J usage is TRBJ2-7, with D possibly matching TRBD2 (6 bases). Germline CDR1 is MNHEY and CDR2 is SMNVEV (reference sequence). The CDR3 is 14 residues long. V lost 0 bases to trimming and J lost 1 base, with 7 bases between them. This chain's CDR3 is CASSLSRESYEQYF. The CDR3 DNA follows: TGTGCCAGCAGTTTATCTCGGGAGTCCTACGAGCAGTACTTC.

The chain links TRBV20-1 to TRBJ1-2; D might be TRBD1 (6 bases). Trimming removed 4 bases at V and 8 bases at J, with 14 bases between. CDR1 and CDR2 from the germline V gene are DFQATT and SNEGSKA (reference sequence). There are 12 residues in the CDR3. The CDR3 sequence: CSATTGRGGYTF. DNA of the CDR3: TGCAGTGCTACTACAGGGAGGGGAGGCTACACCTTC.

This clonotype was detected many times. CDR3 residues: CASSLGAGGLREQYF. CDR3 coding DNA: TGTGCCAGCAGCTTGGGGGCGGGGGGCCTGAGGGAGCAGTACTTC. The chain links TRBV7-9 to TRBJ2-7; 8 nucleotides align to TRBD2. The trim removed 3 bases at V and 7 bases at J, leaving 11 bases unmatched. This CDR3 has 15 residues. The germline V gene encodes CDR1 SEHNR and CDR2 FQNEAQ (reference sequence).

V gene TRBV27 combines with J gene TRBJ1-5; D unclear. V was cut by 1 base and J by 11 bases, with 18 bases left in between. This CDR3 is built from 15 residues. Germline lookup yields CDR1 MNHEY and CDR2 SMNVEV (reference sequence). The CDR3 spells CASSLWGFRDLAQHF. CDR3 nucleotides: TGTGCCAGCAGTTTATGGGGATTTAGGGATCTGGCCCAGCATTTT.

The genes are TRBV5-1 and TRBJ2-3; D is unclear. The CDR3 is made up of 13 amino acids. The V and J ends lost 5 bases and 3 bases respectively, with 10 bases between them. Germline V gene data show CDR1 as SGHRS and CDR2 as YFSETQ. This chain's CDR3 is CASRPLPTDTQYF. The CDR3 DNA reads TGCGCCAGCAGGCCCCTTCCTACAGATACGCAGTATTTT.

In this sample, this clonotype turned up once. CDR3 nucleotides: TGTGCCAGCAGTCGGGGGGGGGCTTACGAGCAGTACTTC. It translates to CASSRGGAYEQYF. The V gene is TRBV27, the J gene TRBJ2-7, with TRBD2 matching over 8 bases. V lost 5 bases, J lost 4 bases, and 4 bases stayed unmatched. Germline CDR1 MNHEY, CDR2 SMNVEV (reference sequence). The CDR3 is made up of 13 amino acids.

The chain is built from TRBV15 and TRBJ2-1; D is uncertain. Germline V gene data show CDR1 as LNHNV and CDR2 as YYDKDF (reference sequence). The CDR3 covers 15 residues. V lost 5 bases and J 0 bases, leaving 11 bases between the germline ends. CDR3 sequence reads: CATSVDHSSYNEQFF. CDR3 bases: TGTGCCACCAGCGTAGACCACTCCTCCTACAATGAGCAGTTCTTC.

This clonotype was picked up a small number of times. The chain links TRBV6-1 to TRBJ2-4; 10 bases align to TRBD1. Germline assignment: CDR1 MNHNS and CDR2 SASEGT. The V gene end was trimmed by 4 bases and the J gene end by 5 bases; junction bases not matched to a gene: 5. The CDR3 contains 15 residues. The CDR3 DNA follows: TGTGCCAGCAGTGTGTGGGGGACAGGGGAAAACATTCAGTACTTC. It encodes CASSVWGTGENIQYF.

The chain couples TRBV27 to TRBJ2-1; D is possibly TRBD1 (6 bases). The CDR3 length is 13 residues. Germline assignment: CDR1 MNHEY and CDR2 SMNVEV (reference sequence). Between the trimmed V and J ends, which lost 7 bases and 5 bases, there was a span of 12 bases. The CDR3, as DNA: TGTGCCAGCACCCAGGGGCGCGACAATGAGCAGTTCTTC. This codes for CASTQGRDNEQFF.

V usage is TRBV2 and J usage is TRBJ2-3; TRBD2 agrees at 8 bases. Germline V lookup: CDR1 SNHLY, CDR2 FYNNEI. Germline trimming cut 3 bases from V and 7 bases from J; bases unmatched to any gene: 12. The CDR3 is 16 amino acids. CDR3 sequence (DNA): TGTGCCAGCAGTGAGGTCGCGGGGGGTCCCACTTATACGCAGTATTTT. Its translation is CASSEVAGGPTYTQYF.